Below, 15 T cell receptor beta chains from the same sample are listed, as sequenced in a study of T-cell reconstitution after alpha-beta-depleted transplantation in children. Using unique molecular identifiers, the investigators prepared the TCRbeta library. A single record per CDR3 protein comes from TCRdb applying MiXCR to the PCR reads. The table lists 700,000 or so distinct CDR3 sequences, over 10% of them singletons. Sample: PBMCs, taken before TCRalphabeta/CD19-depleted stem cell transplant. These receptors came from a girl aged 2 to 10 with congenital amegakaryocytic thrombocytopenia, due to receive a stem cell transplant.

This clonotype was counted a few times. This rearrangement joins TRBV5-1 to TRBJ1-2; 7 positions match TRBD1. From germline, CDR1 is SGHRS and CDR2 YFSETQ. This CDR3 region has 12 residues. Losses at the gene ends were 7 bases for V and 4 bases for J; bases not matched to a gene: 4. The CDR3 DNA reads TGCGCCAGCCGGACAGGTCTCTATGGCTACACCTTC. It specifies CASRTGLYGYTF.

This clonotype was counted ten times or more. An end of the junction does not agree with germline; a read error may underlie this. This chain uses TRBV5-1 with TRBJ2-1; TRBD2 is a possible D gene (6 bases). This CDR3 has 13 amino acids. Looked up from germline, CDR1 is SGHRS and CDR2 is YFSETQ. CDR3 region: CASSFGGSNEQFF. Written as DNA, the CDR3 is TGTGCCAGCAGTTTCGGGGGTAGTAATGAGCAGTTCTTC.

This clonotype has just a few counts. This chain joins TRBV20-1 and TRBJ2-2; no firm D call. The V gene lost 5 bases and the J gene lost 4 bases, with 8 bases spanning the gap. The CDR3 is 12 residues long. Germline CDR1 DFQATT, CDR2 SNEGSKA (reference sequence). DNA for the CDR3: TGCAGTGCTCGACTCATCACCGGGGAGCTGTTTTTT. Protein: CSARLITGELFF.

This clonotype has ten or more counts. The gene calls are TRBV20-1 and TRBJ2-5; a possible D gene is TRBD1 (6 bases). Germline CDR1 DFQATT, CDR2 SNEGSKA (reference sequence). The CDR3 is made up of 13 amino acids. The V end lost 4 bases, the J end lost 3 bases, and 12 bases lay between the germline ends. The CDR3 DNA sequence: TGCAGTGCTAACAGGGTGGGGAAAGAGACCCAGTACTTC. Translated: CSANRVGKETQYF.

The chain links TRBV12-3 or TRBV12-4 to TRBJ2-1; D may correspond to TRBD1 or TRBD2 (5 bases each). The V and J ends lost 6 bases and 5 bases respectively, with 14 bases between them. The CDR3 extends over 14 amino acids. CDR3 residues: CASSPLGTHNEQFF. CDR3 coding DNA: TGTGCCAGCAGCCCGCTCGGGACCCACAATGAGCAGTTCTTC.

This clonotype has only a few counts. The gene calls are TRBV5-4 and TRBJ2-5, with D maybe TRBD1 (6 bases). The CDR3 is 14 residues long. Trimming pared 4 bases from V and 3 bases from J, leaving 13 bases between. CDR1 SGHNT and CDR2 YYREEE come from the germline V gene (reference sequence). This CDR3 is CASSQDSYEETQYF. The CDR3 DNA reads TGTGCCAGCAGCCAGGACAGTTACGAAGAGACCCAGTACTTC.

This clonotype was seen repeatedly, ten times or more. The chain has TRBV20-1 and TRBJ2-1, with 10 bases lining up with TRBD2. The germline V gene encodes CDR1 DFQATT and CDR2 SNEGSKA (reference sequence). The V gene end was trimmed by 5 bases and the J gene end by 6 bases; junction bases not matched to a gene: 7. This CDR3 has 14 residues. CDR3: CSAALAGAINEQFF. Here the CDR3 DNA reads TGCAGTGCTGCCCTAGCGGGAGCCATCAATGAGCAGTTCTTC.

This clonotype was found many times. V gene TRBV5-1 combines with J gene TRBJ2-1; 7 bases are shared with TRBD2. CDR1 and CDR2 from the germline V gene are SGHRS and YFSETQ. This CDR3 is 17 amino acids long. V lost 3 bases and J lost 1; bases outside the gene matches: 10. This CDR3 is CASSSSQTSVSYNEQFF. CDR3 sequence (DNA): TGCGCCAGCAGCTCCTCACAAACTAGCGTATCCTACAATGAGCAGTTCTTC.

The chain uses TRBV20-1 and TRBJ2-1, with D hard to call. Germline CDR1 reads DFQATT; CDR2 reads SNEGSKA (reference sequence). V was shortened by 0 bases and J by 10 bases, with 13 bases between the two germline ends. The CDR3 spans 13 residues. This CDR3 reads CSARDQAKQEQFF. In DNA form, the CDR3 reads TGCAGTGCTAGAGATCAAGCGAAACAGGAGCAGTTCTTC.

Many counts were recorded for this clonotype. The chain links TRBV28 to TRBJ2-5, with 10 bases that match TRBD2. Trimming removed 7 bases from V and 5 bases from J; junction bases left unmatched: 16. CDR3 length: 17 residues. Per the germline V gene, CDR1 is MDHEN and CDR2 is SYDVKM. CDR3 amino acids: CASTEGLAGGFGETQYF. The CDR3 DNA follows: TGTGCCAGCACAGAAGGCTTAGCGGGAGGTTTTGGGGAGACCCAGTACTTC.

The rearrangement links TRBV15 to TRBJ2-7; 14 bases match TRBD2. Germline V gene sequence: CDR1 LNHNV, CDR2 YYDKDF (reference sequence). Trimming took 2 bases from V and 3 from J; bases not matched to a gene: 24. The CDR3 totals 23 residues. The CDR3 loop is CATSRRQGTPGLAGVLVRYEQYF. In nucleotides, the CDR3 is TGTGCCACCAGCAGACGACAGGGAACTCCGGGACTAGCGGGAGTATTGGTCCGCTACGAGCAGTACTTC.

Many counts were recorded for this clonotype. The chain joins TRBV4-2 to TRBJ2-1, with D uncertain. Trimming removed 0 bases from V and 2 bases from J, with 8 bases in between. The CDR3 loop spans 15 amino acids. CDR1 is LGHNA, CDR2 YNFKEQ, per germline. CDR3 DNA: TGTGCCAGCAGCCAAGAGTGGGTCCCCTACAATGAGCAGTTCTTC. As protein: CASSQEWVPYNEQFF.

The CDR3 DNA sequence: TGTGCCTGGAGTTCGACGGGAGTGATAGATACGCAGTATTTT. Amino acids: CAWSSTGVIDTQYF. The chain recombines TRBV30 with TRBJ2-3; perhaps TRBD2 as D (6 bases). CDR3 length: 14 amino acids. CDR1 GTSNPN and CDR2 SVGIG come from the germline V gene (reference sequence). V dropped 2 bases and J dropped 5 bases, with 14 bases sitting between them.

The rearrangement joins TRBV7-9 to TRBJ2-7; D uncertain. Germline V gives CDR1 SEHNR, CDR2 FQNEAQ (reference sequence). The CDR3 length is 13 residues. V shed 6 bases and J shed 3 bases, with 12 bases lying between them. The CDR3 region has the DNA TGTGCCAGCAGTCCACCTGTAGACTACGAGCAGTACTTC. It translates to CASSPPVDYEQYF.

This clonotype was seen ten or more times. The chain employs TRBV5-1 and TRBJ1-2, with D perhaps matching TRBD1 (5 bases). The germline V and J ends were trimmed by 3 bases and 4 bases, with 16 bases remaining between them. The CDR3 is 15 residues long. The germline V gene has CDR1 SGHRS and CDR2 YFSETQ. CDR3 nucleotide sequence: TGCGCCAGCAGCTACATAACCGGGACGGCCTATGGCTACACCTTC. It specifies CASSYITGTAYGYTF.